This T cell receptor (beta chain) emerged from a study of lymphopenia after photon versus proton radiotherapy. About this clone itself: Its specificity is not known.

Profiling relied on immunoSEQ multiplex PCR, and the TCRdb table lists in-frame clones only, not all of them. The table includes some 42,000 clones, about 80% detected once. Study results and caveats: Proton therapy kept repertoires fairly stable, unlike photons, which gained effector/memory cells. After the lymphocyte nadir, photon-treated repertoires showed oligoclonal expansion, especially of CD8+ Temra cells.

The input for sequencing was peripheral blood, taken from a patient treated with proton-based radiotherapy. This sequence originates from a woman in her 70s with pancreatic cancer.

The DNA for the CDR3 is TGTGCCAGCAGACCGGGACTAGCGGGAGGGCCTAGGTTCTTC. Protein product: CASRPGLAGGPRFF. This chain links TRBV6-4 with TRBJ2-1, with 16 bases lining up with TRBD2. This CDR3 contains 14 residues. V shed 6 bases and J 15 bases; nucleotides not matched to a gene: 8. Germline V gives CDR1 MRHNA, CDR2 SNTAGT.